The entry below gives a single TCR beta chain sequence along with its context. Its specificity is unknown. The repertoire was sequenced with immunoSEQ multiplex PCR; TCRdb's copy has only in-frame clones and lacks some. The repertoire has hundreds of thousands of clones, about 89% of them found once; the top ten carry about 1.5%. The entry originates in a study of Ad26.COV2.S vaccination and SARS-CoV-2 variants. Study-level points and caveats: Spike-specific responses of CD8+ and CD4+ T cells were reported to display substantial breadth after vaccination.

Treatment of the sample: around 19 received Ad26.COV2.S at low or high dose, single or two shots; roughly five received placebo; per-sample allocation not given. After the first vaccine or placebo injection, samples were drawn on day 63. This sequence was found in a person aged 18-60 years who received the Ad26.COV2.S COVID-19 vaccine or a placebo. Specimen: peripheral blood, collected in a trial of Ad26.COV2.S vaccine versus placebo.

CDR3 DNA: TGCAGTGGAAGCCTTAATGAAAAACTGTTTTTT. Protein: CSGSLNEKLFF. The chain employs TRBV20-1 and TRBJ1-4; D not certain. V was clipped by 7 bases and J by 4 bases, with 7 bases between them. The CDR3 length is 11 residues. Per germline, CDR1 DFQATT and CDR2 SNEGSKA (reference sequence).